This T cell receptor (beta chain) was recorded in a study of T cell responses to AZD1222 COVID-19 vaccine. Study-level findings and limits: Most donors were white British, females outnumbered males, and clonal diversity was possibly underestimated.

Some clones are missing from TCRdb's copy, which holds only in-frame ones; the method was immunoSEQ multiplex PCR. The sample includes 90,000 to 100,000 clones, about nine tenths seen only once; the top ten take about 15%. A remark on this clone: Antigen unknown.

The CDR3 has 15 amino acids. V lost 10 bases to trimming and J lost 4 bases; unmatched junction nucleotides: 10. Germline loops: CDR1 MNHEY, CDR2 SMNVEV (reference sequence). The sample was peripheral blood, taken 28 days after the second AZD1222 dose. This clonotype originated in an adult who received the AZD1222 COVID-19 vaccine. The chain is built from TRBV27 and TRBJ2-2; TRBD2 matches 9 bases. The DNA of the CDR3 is TGTGCCACCTACCCGGGACTAGCCCCCACCGGGGAGCTGTTTTTT. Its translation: CATYPGLAPTGELFF.